This TCR beta chain is drawn from a study of cytomegalovirus exposure and HLA in healthy donors. Repertoires were generated with immunoSEQ multiplex PCR, while TCRdb's copy carries only in-frame clones and drops some. The sample has fewer than 400,000 clones, 70% to 90% seen once. Trimming shortened V by 0 bases and J by 7 bases, and 4 bases separated the two germline ends. Germline CDR1 is MNHEY and CDR2 is SVGAGI. The CDR3 extends over 12 amino acids. The sequence was obtained from a woman aged 18-29 years in good health and CMV-seronegative. V and J are TRBV6-5 and TRBJ2-1; D is unresolved. The sequenced material came from PBMCs. The chain's CDR3 is CASSYSRNEQFF. The CDR3 nucleotides read TGTGCCAGCAGTTACTCCCGTAATGAGCAGTTCTTC.